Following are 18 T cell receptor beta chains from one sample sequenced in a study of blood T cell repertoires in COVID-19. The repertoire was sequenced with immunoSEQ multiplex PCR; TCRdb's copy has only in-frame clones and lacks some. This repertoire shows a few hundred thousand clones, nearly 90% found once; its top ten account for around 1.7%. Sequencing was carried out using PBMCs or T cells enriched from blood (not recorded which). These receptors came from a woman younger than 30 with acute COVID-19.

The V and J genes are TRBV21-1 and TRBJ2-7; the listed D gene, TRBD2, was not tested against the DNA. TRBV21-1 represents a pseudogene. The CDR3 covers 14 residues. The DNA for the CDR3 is TGTGCCAGCAGCAGGGAGGACATTAAGTACGAGCAGTACTTC. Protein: CASSREDIKYEQYF.

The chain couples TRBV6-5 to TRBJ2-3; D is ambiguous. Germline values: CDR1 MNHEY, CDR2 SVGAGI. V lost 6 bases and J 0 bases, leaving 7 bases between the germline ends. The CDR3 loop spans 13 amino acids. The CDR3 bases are TGTGCCAGCAGCTATAAGAGCACAGATACGCAGTATTTT. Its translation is CASSYKSTDTQYF.

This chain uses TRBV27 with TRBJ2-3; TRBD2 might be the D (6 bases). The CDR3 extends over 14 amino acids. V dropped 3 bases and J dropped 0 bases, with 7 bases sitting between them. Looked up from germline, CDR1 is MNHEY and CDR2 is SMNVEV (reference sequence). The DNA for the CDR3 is TGTGCCAGCAGTTTCGGGGGTAGCACAGATACGCAGTATTTT. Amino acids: CASSFGGSTDTQYF.

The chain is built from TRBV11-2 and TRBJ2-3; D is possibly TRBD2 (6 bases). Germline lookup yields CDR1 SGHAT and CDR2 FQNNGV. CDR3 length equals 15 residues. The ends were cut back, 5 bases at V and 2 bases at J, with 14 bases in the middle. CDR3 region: CASSGWTIPTDTQYF. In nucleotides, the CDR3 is TGTGCCAGCAGCGGGTGGACTATTCCCACAGATACGCAGTATTTT.

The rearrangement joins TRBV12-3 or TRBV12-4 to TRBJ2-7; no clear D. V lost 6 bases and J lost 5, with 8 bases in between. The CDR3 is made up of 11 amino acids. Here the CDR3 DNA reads TGTGCCAGCAGAAATACAGACGAGCAGTACTTC. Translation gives CASRNTDEQYF.

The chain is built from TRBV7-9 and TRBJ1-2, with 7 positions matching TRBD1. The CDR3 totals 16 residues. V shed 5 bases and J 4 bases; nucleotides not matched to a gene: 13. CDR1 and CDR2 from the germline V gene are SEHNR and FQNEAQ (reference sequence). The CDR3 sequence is CASSPRTGEAVYGYTF. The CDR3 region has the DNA TGTGCCAGCAGCCCGAGAACAGGGGAAGCGGTCTATGGCTACACCTTC.

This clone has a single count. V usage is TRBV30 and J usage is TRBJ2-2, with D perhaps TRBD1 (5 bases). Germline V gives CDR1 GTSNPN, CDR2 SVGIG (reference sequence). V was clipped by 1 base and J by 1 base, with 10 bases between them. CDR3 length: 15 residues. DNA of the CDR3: TGTGCCTGGAGTGACAGGAACCAGAACACCGGGGAGCTGTTTTTT. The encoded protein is CAWSDRNQNTGELFF.

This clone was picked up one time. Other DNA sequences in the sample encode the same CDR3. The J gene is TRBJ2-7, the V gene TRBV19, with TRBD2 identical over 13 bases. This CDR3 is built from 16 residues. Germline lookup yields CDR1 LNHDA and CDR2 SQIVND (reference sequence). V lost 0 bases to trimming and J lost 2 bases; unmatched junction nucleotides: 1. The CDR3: CASSIDGTSGAYEQYF. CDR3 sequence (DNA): TGTGCCAGTAGTATAGACGGGACTAGCGGGGCCTACGAGCAGTACTTC.

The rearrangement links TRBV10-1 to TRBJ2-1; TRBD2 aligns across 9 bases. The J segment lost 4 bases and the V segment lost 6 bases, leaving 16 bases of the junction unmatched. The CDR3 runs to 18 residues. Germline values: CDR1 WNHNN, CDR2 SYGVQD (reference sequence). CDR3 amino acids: CASSARPLTGLAYNEQFF. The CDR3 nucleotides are TGCGCCAGCAGCGCTCGGCCTCTCACGGGACTAGCTTACAATGAGCAGTTCTTC.

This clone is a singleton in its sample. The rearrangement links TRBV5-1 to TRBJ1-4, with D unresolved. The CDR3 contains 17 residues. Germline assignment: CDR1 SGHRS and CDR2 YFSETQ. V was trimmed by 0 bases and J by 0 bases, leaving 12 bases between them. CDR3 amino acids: CASSLAPPGATNEKLFF. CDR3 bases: TGCGCCAGCAGCTTGGCCCCCCCGGGAGCAACTAATGAAAAACTGTTTTTT.

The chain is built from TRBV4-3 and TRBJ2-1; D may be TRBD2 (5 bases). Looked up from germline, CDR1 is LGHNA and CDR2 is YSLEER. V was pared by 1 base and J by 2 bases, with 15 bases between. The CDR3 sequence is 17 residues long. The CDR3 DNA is TGCGCCAGCAGCCAAGTCGGACCGGGAAGGACCTACAATGAGCAGTTCTTC. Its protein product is CASSQVGPGRTYNEQFF.

The CDR3 nucleotides are TGTGCCAGCAGCCCCCGGGACTTGTCCTACGAGCAGTACTTC. Residues: CASSPRDLSYEQYF. The J gene is TRBJ2-7, the V gene TRBV2; perhaps TRBD2 as D (6 bases). The CDR3 sequence is 14 residues long. The germline V and J ends were trimmed by 6 bases and 1 base, with 13 bases remaining between them. Germline loops: CDR1 SNHLY, CDR2 FYNNEI.

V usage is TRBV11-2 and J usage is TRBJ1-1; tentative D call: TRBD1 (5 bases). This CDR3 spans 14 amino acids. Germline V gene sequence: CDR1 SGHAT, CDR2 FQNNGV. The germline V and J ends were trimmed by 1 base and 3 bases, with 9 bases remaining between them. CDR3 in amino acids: CASSLGGGYTEAFF. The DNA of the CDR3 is TGTGCCAGCAGCTTAGGGGGGGGGTACACTGAAGCTTTCTTT.

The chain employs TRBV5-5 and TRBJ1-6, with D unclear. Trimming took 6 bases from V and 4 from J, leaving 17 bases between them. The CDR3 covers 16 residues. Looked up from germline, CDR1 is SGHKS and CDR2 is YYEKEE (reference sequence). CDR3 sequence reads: CASTPRSPQYNSPLHF. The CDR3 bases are TGTGCCAGCACCCCACGTAGCCCGCAATATAATTCACCCCTCCACTTT.

CDR3 region: CASRSGGTNSYEQYF. DNA of the CDR3: TGTGCCAGTAGATCCGGCGGGACTAACTCCTACGAGCAGTACTTC. The gene calls are TRBV19 and TRBJ2-7; 7 nucleotides match TRBD2. Trimming cost V 6 bases and J 0 bases; bases outside gene matches: 8. Germline V gene data show CDR1 as LNHDA and CDR2 as SQIVND (reference sequence). The CDR3 is made up of 15 amino acids.

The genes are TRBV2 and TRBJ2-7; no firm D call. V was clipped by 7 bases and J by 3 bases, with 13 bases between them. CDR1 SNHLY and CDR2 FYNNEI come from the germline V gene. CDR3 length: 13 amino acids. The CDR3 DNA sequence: TGTGCCAGCACCCCCGACTCGGTCTACGAGCAGTACTTC. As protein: CASTPDSVYEQYF.

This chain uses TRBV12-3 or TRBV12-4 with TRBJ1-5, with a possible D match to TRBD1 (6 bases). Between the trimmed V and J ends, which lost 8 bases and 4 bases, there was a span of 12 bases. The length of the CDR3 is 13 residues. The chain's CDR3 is CASARQENQPQHF. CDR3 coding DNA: TGTGCCAGCGCGAGACAGGAGAATCAGCCCCAGCATTTT.

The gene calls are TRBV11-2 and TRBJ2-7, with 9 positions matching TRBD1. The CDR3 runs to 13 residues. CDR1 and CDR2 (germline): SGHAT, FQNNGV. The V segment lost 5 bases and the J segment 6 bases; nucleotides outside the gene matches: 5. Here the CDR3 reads CASSLDRGREQYF. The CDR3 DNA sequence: TGTGCCAGCAGCCTGGACAGGGGTCGCGAGCAGTACTTC.